This TCR beta chain emerged from a study of T cells in Graves' hyperthyroidism and ophthalmopathy. Broader study findings: Blood held most thyroid clonotypes expanded above 0.001 frequency.

V lost 6 bases and J lost 4; bases outside the gene matches: 14. The CDR3 length is 17 residues. Germline values: CDR1 SQVTM, CDR2 ANQGSEA. In this sample, this clonotype turned up a few times. As yet, its antigen is unknown. RNA transcripts yielded amplified TCR beta CDR3 regions. First-round RT-PCR with HTBI primers amplified the TCR CDR3 region. TCRdb recomputed calls from the multiplex PCR reads with MiXCR, one row per CDR3 protein. The sample yields 500,000 to 650,000 distinct CDR3 sequences, 12% to 15% seen once. If no ophthalmopathy progression occurred within 18 months, Graves' hyperthyroidism was stable.

The rearrangement joins TRBV29-1 to TRBJ2-6; the match to TRBD1 covers 8 bases. The clonotype was recovered from a middle-aged woman with Graves' hyperthyroidism. What was sequenced was blood. Here the CDR3 reads CSVLASQGARGANVLTF. The CDR3 nucleotides are TGCAGCGTCCTGGCGAGCCAGGGGGCGAGGGGGGCCAACGTCCTGACTTTC. Looking up the rest from reference TRBV29-1 and TRBJ2-6 gives the full variable domain: SAVISQKPSRDICQRGTSLTIQCQVDSQVTMMFWYRQQPGQSLTLIATANQGSEATYESGFVIDKFPISRPNLTFSTLTVSNMSPEDSSIYLCSVLASQGARGANVLTFGAGSRLTVL.